One sample yielded the 9 T cell receptor beta chains listed below, sequenced in a study of blood T cells in healthy people across ages. Next came a second PCR, run for about 6 to 11 cycles, which used a sample-barcoded 5' primer along with a J-beta primer mix. TCRdb re-analysed the 5' RACE reads in MiXCR, keeping a single row per CDR3 protein. The sample lists more than 650,000 distinct CDR3 sequences, about 55% occurring once. The material sequenced was blood. All receptors derive from a man aged 80 or over in good health.

The chain links TRBV25-1 to TRBJ2-1; D is uncertain. Germline assignment: CDR1 MGHDK and CDR2 SYGVNS. The length of the CDR3 is 13 residues. Trimming pared 3 bases from V and 12 bases from J, leaving 15 bases between. CDR3 sequence: CASSDHSPWPQFF. CDR3 bases: TGTGCCAGCAGTGATCATAGCCCCTGGCCGCAGTTCTTC.

This clonotype came up a few times. V is TRBV29-1 and J is TRBJ2-2, with 8 bases fitting TRBD1. The CDR3 is made up of 14 amino acids. Looked up from germline, CDR1 is SQVTM and CDR2 is ANQGSEA. V lost 4 bases and J lost 5; bases outside the gene matches: 6. Here the CDR3 DNA reads TGCAGCGTTGGTCTGACAGGGGAAACCGGGGAGCTGTTTTTT. As protein: CSVGLTGETGELFF.

In its sample, this clonotype was seen a few times. V gene TRBV29-1 combines with J gene TRBJ2-7, with 8 bases identical to TRBD2. The CDR3 is 14 amino acids. The germline CDR1 and CDR2 sequences are SQVTM and ANQGSEA. J gave up 5 bases and V 5 bases, and 11 bases lay outside the gene matches. CDR3 in DNA: TGCAGCGTTTCCCGCAGCGGGAGCGTCGACGAGCAGTACTTC. As protein: CSVSRSGSVDEQYF.

This chain connects TRBV2 to TRBJ2-6, with D tentatively TRBD2 (5 bases). Germline V CDR1 and CDR2: SNHLY, FYNNEI. The CDR3 sequence is 16 residues long. V was clipped by 5 bases and J by 3 bases, with 14 bases between them. CDR3 in amino acids: CASSRGRTDGANVLTF. The DNA for the CDR3 is TGTGCCAGCAGTAGAGGCCGGACTGATGGGGCCAACGTCCTGACTTTC.

This clonotype occurred many times. V is TRBV7-8 and J is TRBJ2-2, with 11 bases matching TRBD2. V lost 5 bases and J lost 4; bases outside the gene matches: 3. Germline V lookup: CDR1 SGHVS, CDR2 FQNEAQ. The CDR3 covers 15 residues. The CDR3 sequence: CASSPGLAVTGELFF. The DNA for the CDR3 is TGTGCCAGCAGCCCGGGACTAGCGGTCACCGGGGAGCTGTTTTTT.

V and J are TRBV4-2 and TRBJ2-3; possibly TRBD2 for D (6 bases). The germline V gene encodes CDR1 LGHNA and CDR2 YNFKEQ. Trimming removed 4 bases at V and 14 bases at J, with 25 bases between. This CDR3 comprises 15 residues. DNA for the CDR3: TGTGCCAGCAGCCCCCCGGGAGCGGTCCCTAGATACGCGTATTTT. Amino acids: CASSPPGAVPRYAYF.

Ten or more counts support this clonotype. The chain uses TRBV5-6 and TRBJ2-3; D is tentatively TRBD1 or TRBD2 (5 bases each). CDR1 SGHDT and CDR2 YYEEEE come from the germline V gene. The V and J ends lost 1 base and 14 bases respectively, with 26 bases between them. This CDR3 is built from 16 residues. For the CDR3, the DNA is TGTGCCAGCAGCTTGAGGGGAATCAGGGAGCACAGATACGCGTATTTT. Protein: CASSLRGIREHRYAYF.

This chain joins TRBV6-6 and TRBJ2-2; D uncertain. Trimming took off 6 bases at V and 5 bases at J, with 7 bases between the two ends. Germline CDR1 and CDR2: MNHNY and SVGAGI (reference sequence). The CDR3 extends over 12 amino acids. The CDR3 is CASRSPTGELFF. In DNA form, the CDR3 reads TGTGCCAGCAGAAGTCCAACCGGGGAGCTGTTTTTT.

This clonotype was observed many times. The chain recombines TRBV12-3 or TRBV12-4 with TRBJ2-5; the D gene is possibly TRBD2 (6 bases). The CDR3 has 14 residues. Trimming pared 2 bases from V and 3 bases from J, leaving 10 bases between. CDR3 sequence: CASSLPGRKETQYF. CDR3 coding DNA: TGTGCCAGCAGTTTACCCGGGAGAAAAGAGACCCAGTACTTC.